These 10 T cell receptor beta chains share one sample of origin, sequenced in a study of T-cell reconstitution after alpha-beta-depleted transplantation in children. As it was prepared, the TCRbeta library received unique molecular identifiers. One entry per CDR3 protein results from TCRdb running MiXCR on the PCR reads. The sample consists of fewer than 550,000 distinct CDR3 sequences, over 9.5% of them appearing once. Sequencing was performed on PBMCs, taken before TCRalphabeta/CD19-depleted stem cell transplant. The receptors stem from a child under 10 years old with inherited bone marrow failure, due to receive a stem cell transplant.

This clonotype was observed a few times. The chain links TRBV25-1 to TRBJ1-5; D is possibly TRBD1 (5 bases). The CDR3 is 15 residues long. Germline values: CDR1 MGHDK, CDR2 SYGVNS. V lost 6 bases and J 0 bases, leaving 12 bases between the germline ends. For the CDR3, the DNA is TGTGCCAGCAGGGGACGGCAGAATAGCAATCAGCCCCAGCATTTT. Its protein product is CASRGRQNSNQPQHF.

This clonotype appeared many times. CDR3 amino acids: CASSLGTSGSSYEQYF. CDR3 coding DNA: TGTGCCAGCAGTTTAGGGACTAGCGGGAGTTCCTACGAGCAGTACTTC. The chain carries TRBV12-3 or TRBV12-4 and TRBJ2-7; 13 positions agree with TRBD2. There are 16 residues in the CDR3. Trimming removed 1 base from V and 1 base from J; junction bases left unmatched: 1.

This clonotype was found many times. The chain uses TRBV4-2 and TRBJ2-7, with 11 bases fitting TRBD2. Per the germline V gene, CDR1 is LGHNA and CDR2 is YNFKEQ. Trimming cost V 4 bases and J 3 bases; bases outside gene matches: 14. The CDR3 extends over 18 amino acids. DNA of the CDR3: TGTGCCAGCAGCCGCGGGGGACTAGCGGTAACCGGGATCTACGAGCAGTACTTC. Translation: CASSRGGLAVTGIYEQYF.

This clonotype was detected many times. The chain couples TRBV4-3 to TRBJ1-3; TRBD1 aligns across 10 bases. CDR1 and CDR2 (germline): LGHNA, YSLEER. CDR3 size: 15 residues. V lost 4 bases to trimming and J lost 3 bases; unmatched junction nucleotides: 3. The chain's CDR3 is CASSPGTGDGNTIYF. The CDR3 DNA follows: TGCGCCAGCAGCCCCGGGACAGGGGATGGAAACACCATATATTTT.

In its sample, this clonotype was seen many times. V and J are TRBV5-1 and TRBJ2-7, with a tentative D call TRBD2 (6 bases). This CDR3 spans 16 amino acids. Trimming shortened V by 4 bases and J by 5 bases, and 22 bases separated the two germline ends. Germline V gene lookup returns CDR1 SGHRS and CDR2 YFSETQ. The CDR3, as DNA: TGCGCCAGCAGCGCAGTAGGGACTCATCGATCAAACGAGCAGTACTTC. It yields the protein CASSAVGTHRSNEQYF.

Concerning this clonotype: Being one base from a much bigger clone, this may be a read error. V gene TRBV15 combines with J gene TRBJ2-7; D is perhaps TRBD2 (5 bases). The CDR3 runs to 14 residues. V gave up 1 base and J gave up 6 bases, with 13 bases separating them. Germline CDR1 LNHNV, CDR2 YYDKDF (reference sequence). CDR3 in amino acids: CATSRGTFPSEQYF. The CDR3 DNA reads TGTGCCACCAGCAGAGGGACTTTTCCCTCCGAGCAGTACTTC.

This clonotype was seen many times. The chain uses TRBV29-1 and TRBJ1-1, with D perhaps TRBD1 (6 bases). The germline CDR1 and CDR2 sequences are SQVTM and ANQGSEA. V shed 6 bases and J shed 0 bases, with 11 bases lying between them. This CDR3 comprises 13 residues. The CDR3 sequence: CSVQGQLNTEAFF. In DNA form, the CDR3 reads TGCAGCGTACAAGGACAGTTGAACACTGAAGCTTTCTTT.

This clonotype was observed many times. The chain joins TRBV4-3 to TRBJ1-2, with 7 nucleotides matching TRBD1. With 4 bases clipped from V and 1 base from J, the junction kept 12 bases outside the gene matches. The CDR3 is made up of 17 amino acids. Germline V CDR1 and CDR2: LGHNA, YSLEER. The DNA of the CDR3 is TGCGCCAGCAGCCGGACTTCGGGACAGCAGATTAACTATGGCTACACCTTC. Protein: CASSRTSGQQINYGYTF.

This chain connects TRBV28 to TRBJ2-7; 7 nucleotides line up with TRBD1. Germline V lookup: CDR1 MDHEN, CDR2 SYDVKM. There are 14 residues in the CDR3. V was clipped by 4 bases and J by 1 base; unmatched bases: 4. The CDR3 region has the DNA TGTGCCAGCAGTTGGACAGGAATATCCTACGAGCAGTACTTC. Protein product: CASSWTGISYEQYF.

Ten or more counts support this clonotype. V usage is TRBV25-1 and J usage is TRBJ2-1; 13 nucleotides align to TRBD2. Germline CDR1 MGHDK, CDR2 SYGVNS. Trimming removed 3 bases from V and 9 bases from J; junction bases left unmatched: 5. This CDR3 is 15 amino acids long. CDR3 coding DNA: TGTGCCAGCAGTGAGGTTGGACTAGCGGGGGTTGAGCAGTTCTTC. The encoded protein is CASSEVGLAGVEQFF.